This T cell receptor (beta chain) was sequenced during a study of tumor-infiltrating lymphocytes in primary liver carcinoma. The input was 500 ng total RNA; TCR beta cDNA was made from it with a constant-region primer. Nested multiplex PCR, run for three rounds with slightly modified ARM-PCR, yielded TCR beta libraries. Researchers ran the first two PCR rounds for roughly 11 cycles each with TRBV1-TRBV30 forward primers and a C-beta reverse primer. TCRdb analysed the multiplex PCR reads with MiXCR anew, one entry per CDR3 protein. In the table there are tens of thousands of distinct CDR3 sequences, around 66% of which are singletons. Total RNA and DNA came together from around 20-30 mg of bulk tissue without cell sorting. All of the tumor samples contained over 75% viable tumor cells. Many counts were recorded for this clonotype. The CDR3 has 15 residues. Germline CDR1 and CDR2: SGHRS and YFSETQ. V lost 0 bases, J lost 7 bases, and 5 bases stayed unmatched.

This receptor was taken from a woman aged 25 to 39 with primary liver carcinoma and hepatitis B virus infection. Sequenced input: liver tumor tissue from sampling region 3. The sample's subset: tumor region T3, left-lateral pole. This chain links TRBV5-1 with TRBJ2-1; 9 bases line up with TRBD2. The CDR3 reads CASSLGGGRENEQFF. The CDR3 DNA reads TGCGCCAGCAGCTTGGGCGGCGGGAGGGAAAATGAGCAGTTCTTC. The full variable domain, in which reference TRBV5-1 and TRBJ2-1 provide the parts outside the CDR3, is KAGVTQTPRYLIKTRGQQVTLSCSPISGHRSVSWYQQTPGQGLQFLFEYFSETQRNKGNFPGRFSGRQFSNSRSEMNVSTLELGDSALYLCASSLGGGRENEQFFGPGTRLTVL.